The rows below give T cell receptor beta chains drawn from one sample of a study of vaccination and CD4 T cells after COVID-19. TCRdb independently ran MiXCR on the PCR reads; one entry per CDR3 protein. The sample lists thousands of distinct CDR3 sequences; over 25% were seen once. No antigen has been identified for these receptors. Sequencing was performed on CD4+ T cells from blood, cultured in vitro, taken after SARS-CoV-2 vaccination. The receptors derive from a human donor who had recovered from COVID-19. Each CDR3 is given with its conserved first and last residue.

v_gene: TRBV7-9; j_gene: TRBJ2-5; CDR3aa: CASSLYGAGGFQETQYF
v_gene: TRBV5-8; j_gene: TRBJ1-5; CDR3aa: CASSSTAYSNQPQHF
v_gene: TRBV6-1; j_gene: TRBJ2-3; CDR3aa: CASRNQGAGTDTQYF
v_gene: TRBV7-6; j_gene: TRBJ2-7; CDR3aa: CASSLTGRDYEQYF
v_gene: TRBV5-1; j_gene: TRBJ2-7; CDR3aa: CASSQSLDSFYEQYF
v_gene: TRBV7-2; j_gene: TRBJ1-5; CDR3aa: CANSADRGSPQHF
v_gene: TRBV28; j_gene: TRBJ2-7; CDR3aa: CASSYRVHEQYF
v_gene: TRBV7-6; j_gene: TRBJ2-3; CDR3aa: CASSSGQGTDTQYF
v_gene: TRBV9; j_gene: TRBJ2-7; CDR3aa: CASSVNPREGINEQYF
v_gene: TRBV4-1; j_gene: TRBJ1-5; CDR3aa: CASSRSGVSNQPQHF
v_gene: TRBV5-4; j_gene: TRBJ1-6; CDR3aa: CASSLDGQGWESPLHF
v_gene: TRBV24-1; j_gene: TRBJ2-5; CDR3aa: CATSDAQGAFSETQYF
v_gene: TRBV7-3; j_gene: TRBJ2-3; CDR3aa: CASSLRGGTQYF
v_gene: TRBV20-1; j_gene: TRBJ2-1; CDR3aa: CSAAVTSGGMKFF
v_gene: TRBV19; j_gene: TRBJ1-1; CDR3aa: CASSMDRGGTEAFF
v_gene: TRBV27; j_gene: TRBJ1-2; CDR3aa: CASSLIQGDYGYTF
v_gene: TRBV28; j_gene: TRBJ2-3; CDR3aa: CASSSSSADTQYF
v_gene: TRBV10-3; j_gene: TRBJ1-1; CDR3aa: CATTVGTGAGTEAFF
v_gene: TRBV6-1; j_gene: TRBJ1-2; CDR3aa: CASSSRQGVPNGYTF
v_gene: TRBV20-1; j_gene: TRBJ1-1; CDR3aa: CSARDPGQGLEAFF
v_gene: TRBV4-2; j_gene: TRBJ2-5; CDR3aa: CASSQVGGAGGQETQYF
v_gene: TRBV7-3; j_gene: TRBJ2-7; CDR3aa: CASSLDGGTFYEQYF
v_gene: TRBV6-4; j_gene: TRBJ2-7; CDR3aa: CASRRDRDSYEQYF